These 21 T cell receptor beta chains were all obtained from the same sample, sequenced in a study of molecular identifiers for immune sequencing clone quantification. TCRdb redid the calling of the PCR reads with MiXCR, one entry per CDR3 protein. Among approximately 680,000 distinct CDR3 sequences listed, about 25% were seen once. The material sequenced was naive CD8+ T cells from blood, with Jurkat cell RNA spiked in. Subset in this sample: FACS-sorted CD8+CD4-CCR7+CD45RA+ naive T cells. Receptors originate from a human donor in good health. Some libraries in this study had Jurkat cell RNA spiked in.

This clonotype was counted a few times. The chain combines TRBV2 with TRBJ2-1; 9 bases map to TRBD1. Germline V gene sequence: CDR1 SNHLY, CDR2 FYNNEI. CDR3 length equals 13 residues. Trimming removed 9 bases from V and 5 bases from J; junction bases left unmatched: 5. CDR3 DNA sequence: TGTGCCAGGGGGGACAGGGACCACAATGAGCAGTTCTTC. Translating gives CARGDRDHNEQFF.

This chain joins TRBV19 and TRBJ1-2; D gene uncertain. V was pared by 3 bases and J by 5 bases, with 16 bases between. Germline V gene sequence: CDR1 LNHDA, CDR2 SQIVND (reference sequence). The CDR3 runs 15 residues. CDR3 bases: TGTGCCAGTAGTATCGATTTGGGTAATTGGTATGGCTACACCTTC. Amino acids: CASSIDLGNWYGYTF.

This clonotype showed up just a few times. V usage is TRBV7-9 and J usage is TRBJ2-2; D is ambiguous. The CDR3 loop spans 17 amino acids. V shed 3 bases and J shed 1 base, with 15 bases lying between them. Germline V CDR1 and CDR2: SEHNR, FQNEAQ (reference sequence). DNA of the CDR3: TGTGCCAGCAGCTTTAACTGGGCGGCCGAGAACACCGGGGAGCTGTTTTTT. The encoded protein is CASSFNWAAENTGELFF.

A remark on this clonotype: A read error is possible here, since a much larger clone lies one base away. The chain carries TRBV27 and TRBJ2-3; D might be TRBD2 (5 bases). Gene TRBJ2-5 matches the end of the DNA better, so the J call may be wrong. This CDR3 is built from 16 residues. Looked up from germline, CDR1 is MNHEY and CDR2 is SMNVEV (reference sequence). DNA for the CDR3: TGTGCCAGCAGTTTATCGGCCCGGGGATTTAGGGAGACCCAGTACTTC. Its protein is CASSLSARGFRETQYF.

There are a few counts of this clonotype. J is TRBJ2-3 and V is TRBV7-9; D possibly corresponds to TRBD2 (5 bases). Germline V gene lookup returns CDR1 SEHNR and CDR2 FQNEAQ (reference sequence). The CDR3 totals 18 residues. V was pared by 5 bases and J by 2 bases, with 23 bases between. The CDR3 sequence is CASSPRAGSQLATDTQYF. CDR3 DNA: TGTGCCAGCAGCCCGCGGGCGGGTAGCCAACTTGCCACAGATACGCAGTATTTT.

This clonotype was found once. A read error is possible here, since a much larger clone lies one base away. Without the conserved terminal phenylalanine or tryptophan, this CDR3 likely stems from a read error. No DNA is shown, since the ends of the CDR3 on it are uncertain; the CDR3 is the one TCRdb lists. The chain links TRBV4-1 to TRBJ2-1; the D call of TRBD1 is as the table states it, not checked on the DNA. The germline V gene encodes CDR1 MGHRA and CDR2 YSYEKL. The CDR3 sequence runs 11 residues, both termini included. CDR3 region: CTSSQGTGFVS.

A word on this clonotype: The germline gene is not matched at one end of the junction; a read error may be the cause. The gene calls are TRBV20-1 and TRBJ2-5; TRBD2 agrees at 10 bases. Per germline, CDR1 DFQATT and CDR2 SNEGSKA (reference sequence). The CDR3 contains 14 residues. The CDR3 region has the DNA TGCAGTGCTACAGGACTAGCGGAACAAGAGCCCCAGTACTTC. Encoded protein: CSATGLAEQEPQYF.

V is TRBV20-1 and J is TRBJ2-7, with D perhaps assigned TRBD1 or TRBD2 (5 bases each). The CDR3 spans 15 residues. V was clipped by 0 bases and J by 6 bases, with 18 bases between them. Germline V gene sequence: CDR1 DFQATT, CDR2 SNEGSKA (reference sequence). The CDR3 sequence: CSARDTGPLVREQYF. Written as DNA, the CDR3 is TGCAGTGCTAGAGATACGGGACCCCTGGTGCGCGAGCAGTACTTC.

The table lists this clonotype with many counts. The chain uses TRBV28 and TRBJ1-2; D may be TRBD1 (6 bases). V gave up 6 bases and J gave up 4 bases, with 18 bases separating them. In germline, CDR1 is MDHEN, CDR2 SYDVKM. The CDR3 has 15 residues. The CDR3 spells CASSLPGGWSYGYTF. DNA of the CDR3: TGTGCCAGCAGCCTTCCGGGGGGCTGGAGCTATGGCTACACCTTC.

The genes are TRBV20-1 and TRBJ2-1, with D possibly matching TRBD1 (6 bases). This CDR3 spans 12 amino acids. Germline V gene sequence: CDR1 DFQATT, CDR2 SNEGSKA (reference sequence). Trimming removed 5 bases at V and 5 bases at J, with 10 bases between. CDR3 sequence reads: CSASDSNNEQFF. The DNA for the CDR3 is TGCAGTGCTTCGGACAGCAACAATGAGCAGTTCTTC.

V is TRBV19 and J is TRBJ2-2; D may be TRBD1 or TRBD2 (5 bases each). The germline gives CDR1 LNHDA, CDR2 SQIVND (reference sequence). V was clipped by 3 bases and J by 3 bases, with 11 bases between them. The CDR3 spans 15 residues. The CDR3 nucleotides are TGTGCCAGTAGTATGGGGGTGACGTACACCGGGGAGCTGTTTTTT. It codes for CASSMGVTYTGELFF.

This clonotype appeared many times. The rearrangement uses TRBV21-1 and TRBJ1-5. TRBV21-1 is an annotated pseudogene. This CDR3 spans 16 amino acids. The CDR3 sequence: CASSKETGPPNQPQHF. In nucleotides, the CDR3 is TGTGCCAGCAGCAAAGAAACAGGGCCCCCGAATCAGCCCCAGCATTTT.

This clonotype was seen only a few times. The chain couples TRBV27 to TRBJ2-5; the D is unclear. Germline CDR1 reads MNHEY; CDR2 reads SMNVEV (reference sequence). Trimming took off 1 base at V and 5 bases at J, with 14 bases between the two ends. The CDR3 contains 15 residues. The CDR3 region has the DNA TGTGCCAGCAGTTTATATGGCCGCATCACGGAGACCCAGTACTTC. It translates to CASSLYGRITETQYF.

This clonotype has at least ten counts. V and J are TRBV20-1 and TRBJ1-6; D is uncertain. This CDR3 region has 17 residues. The germline V gene has CDR1 DFQATT and CDR2 SNEGSKA (reference sequence). Trimming took 0 bases from V and 0 from J, leaving 12 bases between them. This CDR3 reads CSARDRAVSSYNSPLHF. CDR3 coding DNA: TGCAGTGCTAGAGATAGGGCGGTGAGCTCCTATAATTCACCCCTCCACTTT.

This clonotype appeared a few times. The rearrangement links TRBV15 to TRBJ2-2; the D gene could be TRBD1 or TRBD2 (5 bases each). The CDR3 spans 18 residues. The V gene lost 3 bases and the J gene lost 6 bases, with 23 bases spanning the gap. Germline V gene data show CDR1 as LNHNV and CDR2 as YYDKDF (reference sequence). The CDR3 DNA sequence: TGTGCCACCAGCAGCCACAGGCCTACCCAGGTGGGAGCCGGGGAGCTGTTTTTT. It translates to CATSSHRPTQVGAGELFF.

Many counts were recorded for this clonotype. The V and J genes are TRBV4-1 and TRBJ2-7; no firm D call. Germline CDR1 is MGHRA and CDR2 is YSYEKL. The length of the CDR3 is 17 residues. Trimming took off 0 bases at V and 4 bases at J, with 19 bases between the two ends. DNA for the CDR3: TGCGCCAGCAGCCAAGATCTCTTAACGGGTCTGGGGTACGAGCAGTACTTC. Translating gives CASSQDLLTGLGYEQYF.

This clonotype appeared many times. This chain joins TRBV19 and TRBJ1-5; D is possibly TRBD1 (5 bases). V lost 3 bases and J lost 3, with 12 bases in between. Germline CDR1 LNHDA, CDR2 SQIVND (reference sequence). This CDR3 comprises 15 residues. The CDR3 is CASSILGTDNQPQHF. In nucleotides, the CDR3 is TGTGCCAGTAGTATTCTGGGGACGGACAATCAGCCCCAGCATTTT.

This clonotype was detected a few times. The chain carries TRBV20-1 and TRBJ2-7; no clear D. The CDR3 totals 13 residues. Germline V gene sequence: CDR1 DFQATT, CDR2 SNEGSKA (reference sequence). V lost 8 bases to trimming and J lost 0 bases, with 14 bases between them. CDR3 protein: CSKESVSSYEQYF. In nucleotides, the CDR3 is TGCAGTAAGGAATCCGTGAGCTCCTACGAGCAGTACTTC.

This clonotype was seen at least ten times. The V gene is TRBV4-1, the J gene TRBJ1-5, with D perhaps TRBD1 (6 bases). V gave up 8 bases and J gave up 2 bases, with 13 bases separating them. The CDR3 is made up of 14 amino acids. CDR1 MGHRA and CDR2 YSYEKL come from the germline V gene. Here the CDR3 reads CASGGEGGNQPQHF. The CDR3 bases are TGCGCCAGCGGGGGGGAGGGGGGCAATCAGCCCCAGCATTTT.

Concerning this clonotype itself: Just one base apart from a much larger clone, this may be a read error. V and J are TRBV11-2 and TRBJ2-7; D gene uncertain. The CDR3 is 13 amino acids. Germline CDR1 and CDR2: SGHAT and FQNNGV. The CDR3 nucleotides read TGTGCCAGCAGCTTAGGGTCCGTCTACGAGCTGTACTTC. It encodes CASSLGSVYELYF.

As to this clonotype: This may stem from a read error, because a much larger clone lies one nucleotide away. The rearrangement joins TRBV7-2 to TRBJ2-5; TRBD2 aligns across 7 bases. Losses at the gene ends were 3 bases for V and 2 bases for J; bases not matched to a gene: 18. CDR1 and CDR2 (germline): SGHTA, FQGNSA. This CDR3 has 19 amino acids. CDR3: CASSFGGLRRFPEQETQYF. The CDR3 DNA reads as TGTGCCAGCAGCTTCGGGGGACTACGGAGGTTTCCAGAGCAAGAGACCCAGTACTTC.